The 19 T cell receptor beta chains given below trace back to one sample, sequenced in a study of T cells after yellow fever vaccination. TCRdb passed the 5' RACE reads through MiXCR, listing each CDR3 protein once. The repertoire includes 45,000 to 60,000 distinct CDR3 sequences, about 5.6% of them detected once, and 31% sits in the top ten. The source material was PBMCs, either bulk or a sorted T-cell subset (CD4+, CD8+, memory, or dextramer-sorted; not recorded which), sampled on the day of the yellow fever booster vaccination. The origin of the receptors is a man aged 18 to 29 who received the YFV17D yellow fever vaccine.

This sequence joins TRBV18 and TRBJ2-5, with a weak D call TRBD1 (6 bases). Germline CDR1 KGHSH, CDR2 LQKENI. V lost 4 bases and J 2 bases, leaving 17 bases between the germline ends. There are 16 residues in the CDR3. The DNA for the CDR3 is TGTGCCAGCTCACAGGTTGGCCAGGGACATCAAGAGACCCAGTACTTC. The encoded protein is CASSQVGQGHQETQYF.

The table lists this clonotype with many counts. CDR3 sequence reads: CATPPKRLYEQYV. The CDR3, as DNA: TGCGCCACCCCCCCCAAGCGGCTTTACGAGCAGTACGTC. This chain uses TRBV5-1 with TRBJ2-7; D is possibly TRBD2 (5 bases). CDR3 length: 13 residues. V lost 9 bases and J lost 4, with 17 bases in between. Germline CDR1 SGHRS, CDR2 YFSETQ.

This clonotype was observed at least ten times. V is TRBV7-6 and J is TRBJ2-7, with D uncertain. V dropped 0 bases and J dropped 3 bases, with 12 bases sitting between them. Germline V lookup: CDR1 SGHVS, CDR2 FNYEAQ. The CDR3 contains 15 residues. CDR3 sequence (DNA): TGTGCCAGCAGCTTAGCCGAGGCCAGCTACTACGAGCAGTACGTC. Its translation: CASSLAEASYYEQYV.

The V gene is TRBV11-2, the J gene TRBJ2-7; D is possibly TRBD2 (6 bases). The germline CDR1 and CDR2 sequences are SGHAT and FQNNGV. The CDR3 covers 14 residues. The V gene lost 5 bases and the J gene lost 2 bases, with 13 bases spanning the gap. The CDR3 sequence is CASSAAGLPYEQYF. In nucleotides, the CDR3 is TGTGCCAGCAGCGCGGCGGGACTTCCCTACGAGCAGTACTTC.

The sample holds many counts of this clonotype. The chain links TRBV28 to TRBJ2-1; 9 bases line up with TRBD2. J was trimmed by 3 bases and V by 5 bases; bases with no gene match: 5. The CDR3 spans 15 residues. Germline CDR1 reads MDHEN; CDR2 reads SYDVKM. The CDR3 loop is CASSPPSGDYNEQFF. DNA of the CDR3: TGTGCCAGCAGTCCCCCTAGCGGGGACTACAATGAGCAGTTCTTC.

This clonotype has only a few counts. The chain uses TRBV7-3 and TRBJ2-5; 7 bases are a match to TRBD1. Germline V gene data show CDR1 as SGHTA and CDR2 as FQGTGA. J was trimmed by 6 bases and V by 1 base; bases with no gene match: 11. The CDR3 is made up of 16 amino acids. The CDR3 DNA sequence: TGTGCCAGCAGCTTAAGGCCCGACAGGGAACAGAAGACCCAGTACTTC. Translation: CASSLRPDREQKTQYF.

This clonotype was observed many times. V usage is TRBV4-3 and J usage is TRBJ2-2; possibly TRBD2 for D (6 bases). With 0 bases removed from V and 4 bases from J, the gap between germline ends came to 12 bases. The CDR3 spans 16 residues. Germline V gene sequence: CDR1 LGHNA, CDR2 YSLEER. Here the CDR3 DNA reads TGCGCCAGCAGCCAAGAGGGGACTGCGATCACCGGGGAGCTGTTTTTT. Protein product: CASSQEGTAITGELFF.

This clonotype has a count of ten or more. The chain recombines TRBV7-2 with TRBJ2-5; 8 bases are shared with TRBD1. The CDR3 sequence is 14 residues long. Germline-derived CDR1 and CDR2 are SGHTA and FQGNSA. With 7 bases clipped from V and 5 bases from J, the junction kept 9 bases outside the gene matches. The CDR3: CASNRDRRGETQYF. The CDR3 DNA is TGTGCCAGCAACCGGGACAGGAGAGGGGAGACCCAGTACTTC.

The sample holds many counts of this clonotype. This rearrangement joins TRBV12-5 to TRBJ2-3, with D perhaps TRBD2 (7 bases). The germline CDR1 and CDR2 sequences are LGHNT and FRNRAP. There are 15 residues in the CDR3. The V and J ends lost 7 bases and 3 bases respectively, with 17 bases between them. CDR3: CASAPWGGRTDTQYF. Here the CDR3 DNA reads TGTGCTAGTGCCCCATGGGGGGGCAGAACAGATACGCAGTATTTT.

This clonotype has more than one count but fewer than ten. The V call is TRBV6-1, the J call TRBJ2-3; D tentatively fits TRBD1 or TRBD2 (7 bases each). In germline, CDR1 is MNHNS, CDR2 SASEGT. The CDR3 contains 17 residues. V lost 5 bases and J 2 bases, leaving 20 bases between the germline ends. CDR3 DNA sequence: TGTGCCAGCAGTCCTCTCGCCAGGGGGGGTTACACAGATACGCAGTATTTT. Its protein is CASSPLARGGYTDTQYF.

This clonotype was counted ten times or more. This rearrangement joins TRBV4-3 to TRBJ2-2, with 10 bases aligning to TRBD1. The V gene's germline CDR1 is LGHNA and CDR2 YSLEER. The CDR3 length is 16 residues. V lost 4 bases, J lost 3 bases, and 5 bases stayed unmatched. CDR3: CASSPDRGFDTGELFF. The CDR3 DNA follows: TGCGCCAGCAGCCCGGACAGGGGGTTTGACACCGGGGAGCTGTTTTTT.

This clonotype came up many times. The V gene is TRBV27, the J gene TRBJ2-5; tentative D call: TRBD1 (5 bases). Germline assignment: CDR1 MNHEY and CDR2 SMNVEV (reference sequence). Trimming stripped 5 bases from V and 5 bases from J, with 12 bases between. The length of the CDR3 is 13 residues. CDR3 sequence: CASSLYSGETQYF. The CDR3 DNA reads as TGTGCCAGCAGTCTATACTCAGGGGAGACCCAGTACTTC.

The chain combines TRBV15 with TRBJ1-1; D gene ambiguous. Germline V CDR1 and CDR2: LNHNV, YYDKDF (reference sequence). CDR3 length: 15 residues. With 2 bases removed from V and 1 base from J, the gap between germline ends came to 11 bases. CDR3 nucleotide sequence: TGTGCCACCAGCAGAAGACGGGCCCCGAACACTGAAGCTTTCTTT. Amino acid sequence: CATSRRRAPNTEAFF. Filled out from reference TRBV15 and TRBJ1-1, the complete variable domain reads DAMVIQNPRYQVTQFGKPVTLSCSQTLNHNVMYWYQQKSSQAPKLLFHYYDKDFNNEADTPDNFQSRRPNTSFCFLDIRSPGLGDTAMYLCATSRRRAPNTEAFFGQGTRLTVV.

This rearrangement joins TRBV28 to TRBJ2-1; D is ambiguous. This CDR3 region has 13 residues. V was pared by 3 bases and J by 8 bases, with 11 bases between. Germline V gives CDR1 MDHEN, CDR2 SYDVKM. CDR3 nucleotide sequence: TGTGCCAGCAGTTTTAGGCTAGTGGATGAGCAGTTCTTC. Amino acid sequence: CASSFRLVDEQFF.

This chain connects TRBV6-5 to TRBJ1-1; weak D call: TRBD1 (5 bases). V lost 4 bases, J lost 11 bases, and 14 bases lay in between. The CDR3 contains 12 residues. Germline V lookup: CDR1 MNHEY, CDR2 SVGAGI. The CDR3 spells CASSSDIGRAFF. The CDR3 DNA reads TGTGCCAGCAGTTCGGACATTGGAAGGGCTTTCTTT.

This chain connects TRBV4-3 to TRBJ2-3, with 7 bases lining up with TRBD2. The germline CDR1 and CDR2 sequences are LGHNA and YSLEER. The CDR3 length is 16 residues. Losses at the gene ends were 1 base for V and 6 bases for J; bases not matched to a gene: 10. This chain's CDR3 is CASSQVAALAWDTQYF. CDR3 DNA: TGCGCCAGCAGCCAAGTGGCGGCACTAGCGTGGGATACGCAGTATTTT.

This clonotype was counted at least ten times. The V and J genes are TRBV9 and TRBJ1-6, with 7 bases matching TRBD1. The J segment lost 9 bases and the V segment lost 0 bases, leaving 6 bases of the junction unmatched. CDR1 and CDR2 from the germline V gene are SGDLS and YYNGEE. The CDR3 is 15 amino acids. CDR3 in DNA: TGTGCCAGCAGCGTAGGGGGGACAGTTGGTTCACCCCTCCACTTT. Translating it yields CASSVGGTVGSPLHF.

This clonotype was picked up many times. The chain has TRBV7-6 and TRBJ2-5; TRBD2 aligns across 10 bases. V trimming: 4 bases; J trimming: 5 bases; junction bases outside the gene matches: 7. CDR3 length equals 15 residues. Germline V gene lookup returns CDR1 SGHVS and CDR2 FNYEAQ. The CDR3 is CASSYGTSVSETQYF. CDR3 sequence (DNA): TGTGCCAGCAGCTACGGGACTAGCGTATCGGAGACCCAGTACTTC.

The CDR3 DNA reads as TGTGCCATTCAAGCCGGGACAGGGGGAAACACCATATATTTT. Its translation: CAIQAGTGGNTIYF. The chain uses TRBV10-3 and TRBJ1-3; 9 bases align to TRBD1. CDR3 length: 14 residues. Germline trimming cut 9 bases from V and 4 bases from J; bases unmatched to any gene: 7. Germline CDR1 reads ENHRY; CDR2 reads SYGVKD.